The 14 T cell receptor beta chains below were found in one sample sequenced in a study of blood T cell repertoires in COVID-19. Sequencing used immunoSEQ multiplex PCR; TCRdb keeps in-frame clones, though not all of them. Of over 400,000 clones listed, roughly 91% are singletons. The sample consisted of peripheral blood. Receptors originate from a woman between 45 and 65 years old with COVID-19, enrolled during active disease.

This rearrangement joins TRBV15 to TRBJ2-2; 9 nucleotides agree with TRBD1. The CDR3 runs 16 residues. V lost 6 bases to trimming and J lost 4 bases; unmatched junction nucleotides: 9. Germline values: CDR1 LNHNV, CDR2 YYDKDF (reference sequence). The CDR3 here is CATSHPGQGLTGELFF. The CDR3 DNA reads as TGTGCCACCAGTCATCCGGGACAGGGTCTCACCGGGGAGCTGTTTTTT. The entire variable domain, with the rest obtained from reference TRBV15 and TRBJ2-2, is as follows: DAMVIQNPRYQVTQFGKPVTLSCSQTLNHNVMYWYQQKSSQAPKLLFHYYDKDFNNEADTPDNFQSRRPNTSFCFLDIRSPGLGDTAMYLCATSHPGQGLTGELFFGEGSRLTVL.

The chain uses TRBV5-1 and TRBJ2-7, with TRBD2 matching over 7 bases. This CDR3 has 15 amino acids. V shed 4 bases, J shed 3 bases, and the junction held 10 bases outside the gene matches. CDR1 and CDR2 (germline): SGHRS, YFSETQ. The CDR3 loop is CASSPTVAGYYEQYF. DNA for the CDR3: TGCGCCAGCAGCCCCACCGTAGCGGGCTACTACGAGCAGTACTTC.

The V gene is TRBV30, the J gene TRBJ2-7, with TRBD2 matching 9 bases. Germline CDR1 and CDR2: GTSNPN and SVGIG (reference sequence). Trimming took 3 bases from V and 3 from J; bases not matched to a gene: 6. There are 14 residues in the CDR3. The DNA for the CDR3 is TGTGCCTGGAGCGAAGCGGGGGGACTCTACGAGCAGTACTTC. It yields the protein CAWSEAGGLYEQYF.

The V and J genes are TRBV6-5 and TRBJ2-1, with 8 bases aligning to TRBD2. Germline V CDR1 and CDR2: MNHEY, SVGAGI. The CDR3 totals 15 residues. Losses at the gene ends were 6 bases for V and 7 bases for J; bases not matched to a gene: 11. The CDR3 loop reads CASSRTGGRGNEQFF. CDR3 bases: TGTGCCAGCAGCCGAACGGGGGGGCGGGGTAATGAGCAGTTCTTC.

J is TRBJ1-1 and V is TRBV10-3, with D possibly TRBD1 on 6 matching bases. CDR1 ENHRY and CDR2 SYGVKD come from the germline V gene. Trimming stripped 5 bases from V and 7 bases from J, with 14 bases between. The CDR3 is 13 amino acids. The CDR3 is CAISQGSGGEAFF. The CDR3 DNA is TGTGCCATCAGTCAGGGGAGCGGGGGTGAAGCTTTCTTT.

The gene calls are TRBV7-8 and TRBJ1-5; D uncertain. CDR1 and CDR2 from the germline V gene are SGHVS and FQNEAQ. The length of the CDR3 is 18 residues. Between the trimmed V and J ends, which lost 2 bases and 5 bases, there was a span of 22 bases. The CDR3 is CASSLTVRAAPFDQPQHF. The CDR3, as DNA: TGTGCCAGCAGCTTAACGGTGAGGGCAGCCCCATTCGATCAGCCCCAGCATTTT.

This chain uses TRBV2 with TRBJ2-1, with TRBD2 identical over 9 bases. After removal of 5 bases from V and 4 bases from J, the junction contained 12 bases not matched to a gene. CDR1 SNHLY and CDR2 FYNNEI come from the germline V gene. This CDR3 has 17 residues. The CDR3 nucleotides are TGTGCCAGCAGTCCGCTTGAGGCGGGGGGGACTTACAATGAGCAGTTCTTC. Translation gives CASSPLEAGGTYNEQFF.

This chain connects TRBV11-3 to TRBJ1-1; the D gene is possibly TRBD1 (5 bases). Germline V gene data show CDR1 as SGHNT and CDR2 as YENEEA. The V gene lost 0 bases and the J gene lost 6 bases, with 8 bases spanning the gap. CDR3 length equals 13 residues. The CDR3 DNA is TGTGCCAGCAGCTTAGAAGGGGTCTCTGAAGCTTTCTTT. This encodes CASSLEGVSEAFF.

The V and J genes are TRBV7-6 and TRBJ2-7, with 11 bases fitting TRBD2. V was clipped by 5 bases and J by 1 base; unmatched bases: 7. From germline, CDR1 is SGHVS and CDR2 FNYEAQ. The CDR3 loop spans 16 amino acids. Written as DNA, the CDR3 is TGTGCCAGCAGCGTCTCCCTAGCGGGGGGTTCCTACGAGCAGTACTTC. Translated, it gives CASSVSLAGGSYEQYF.

The chain combines TRBV29-1 with TRBJ1-2; tentative D call: TRBD1 (5 bases). The CDR3 sequence is 11 residues long. Trimming left V 6 bases short and J 6 bases short, with 11 bases between. Germline V gene sequence: CDR1 SQVTM, CDR2 ANQGSEA. Here the CDR3 reads CSVRGIDGYTF. The CDR3, as DNA: TGCAGCGTCCGGGGGATCGATGGCTACACCTTC.

V is TRBV12-5 and J is TRBJ2-7; 14 nucleotides agree with TRBD2. This CDR3 region has 17 residues. The V and J ends lost 7 bases and 1 base, in that order; junction bases with no gene match: 9. The V gene's germline CDR1 is LGHNT and CDR2 FRNRAP. CDR3 bases: TGTGCTAGTGCCATGGGACTAGCGGGGGCTCCATCCTACGAGCAGTACTTC. Translated: CASAMGLAGAPSYEQYF.

The V gene is TRBV6-2 or TRBV6-3, the J gene TRBJ2-1, with D possibly TRBD2 on 6 matching bases. Trimming pared 2 bases from V and 7 bases from J, leaving 12 bases between. This CDR3 is 14 amino acids long. Germline-derived CDR1 and CDR2 are MNHEY and SVGEGT. The CDR3 loop reads CASSYGDSGNEQFF. The CDR3 coding sequence is TGTGCCAGCAGTTACGGGGACTCCGGAAATGAGCAGTTCTTC.

This chain connects TRBV5-5 to TRBJ1-4; unclear D gene. Germline V CDR1 and CDR2: SGHKS, YYEKEE (reference sequence). The V end lost 0 bases, the J end lost 8 bases, and 14 bases lay between the germline ends. The CDR3 runs 15 residues. CDR3 amino acids: CASSLGARVREKLFF. CDR3 sequence (DNA): TGTGCCAGCAGCTTGGGGGCGAGGGTACGGGAAAAACTGTTTTTT.

This clone was seen only once. This chain uses TRBV18 with TRBJ1-4, with TRBD1 as a possible D gene (5 bases). The V gene's germline CDR1 is KGHSH and CDR2 LQKENI. Trimming shortened V by 5 bases and J by 2 bases, and 15 bases separated the two germline ends. The CDR3 extends over 16 amino acids. The CDR3 spells CASSSRDRGTNEKLFF. The CDR3 DNA sequence: TGTGCCAGCTCATCCCGGGACCGGGGGACTAATGAAAAACTGTTTTTT.